The TCR beta chain described here comes from a study of T cells in Graves' hyperthyroidism and ophthalmopathy. This clonotype came up a few times. Its antigen is not known. The study's findings and limits: Model-based prediction identified ophthalmopathy a median around 6.7 months prior to its onset.

The diagnoses drew upon clinical symptoms, serum thyroxine and TRAb, thyroid ultrasound and orbital computed tomography. The authors took PBMCs from roughly 9.3 ml fresh peripheral blood. RNA transcripts served as the template for amplifying TCR beta CDR3 regions. With the HTBI primer set, the TCR CDR3 went through a first round of RT-PCR. Via MiXCR, TCRdb re-called the multiplex PCR reads, giving one row per CDR3 protein. The table shows roughly 280,000 distinct CDR3 sequences, with around 22% occurring only once. This TCR derives from a man aged 25-45 years with Graves' ophthalmopathy. Sequenced: blood.

DNA of the CDR3: TGCGCCAGCAGCTGGTCCGGCAGACTAGCGGGAGGGCCGGGCACCGGGGAGCTGTTTTTT. Amino acid sequence: CASSWSGRLAGGPGTGELFF. The rearrangement links TRBV5-1 to TRBJ2-2; TRBD2 matches at 14 bases. The V gene end was trimmed by 3 bases and the J gene end by 4 bases; junction bases not matched to a gene: 14. The CDR3 totals 20 residues. Per the germline V gene, CDR1 is SGHRS and CDR2 is YFSETQ. Together with reference TRBV5-1 and TRBJ2-2, the CDR3 gives the full variable domain: KAGVTQTPRYLIKTRGQQVTLSCSPISGHRSVSWYQQTPGQGLQFLFEYFSETQRNKGNFPGRFSGRQFSNSRSEMNVSTLELGDSALYLCASSWSGRLAGGPGTGELFFGEGSRLTVL.